The rows below give T cell receptor beta chains drawn from one sample of a study of blood T cell repertoires in COVID-19. Sequencing used immunoSEQ multiplex PCR; TCRdb keeps in-frame clones, though not all of them. The data show about 170,000 clones, with about 88% seen just once and around 7% held by the top ten. Specimen: PBMCs or T cells enriched from blood (not recorded which). The receptors derive from a woman aged 50 to 60 who had recovered from COVID-19. Each CDR3 is given with its conserved first and last residue. Fields, in order: V gene, J gene, clone size, D gene, CDR3 protein, CDR3 DNA. The D gene is left open where the match is weak. Size tells how often a clone was seen (once, few, many) or the class of an expanded clone, and some rows leave it out.

v_gene: TRBV6-2/TRBV6-3; j_gene: TRBJ2-7; abundance: -; d_gene: -; CDR3aa: CASSRREAYEQYF; CDR3nt: TGTGCCAGCAGTCGCAGGGAGGCCTACGAGCAGTACTTC
v_gene: TRBV7-8; j_gene: TRBJ1-1; abundance: -; d_gene: -; CDR3aa: CASSAYGTNPEAFF; CDR3nt: TGTGCCAGCAGCGCATACGGGACAAACCCTGAAGCTTTCTTT
v_gene: TRBV5-5; j_gene: TRBJ2-3; abundance: -; d_gene: -; CDR3aa: CASRSEGYTDTQYF; CDR3nt: TGTGCCAGCCGATCGGAGGGCTACACAGATACGCAGTATTTT
v_gene: TRBV6-5; j_gene: TRBJ2-1; abundance: -; d_gene: TRBD2; CDR3aa: CASSSGTSGSNEQFF; CDR3nt: TGTGCCAGCAGTTCTGGGACTAGCGGGAGCAATGAGCAGTTCTTC
v_gene: TRBV6-5; j_gene: TRBJ2-2; abundance: -; d_gene: -; CDR3aa: CASARNTRGGELFF; CDR3nt: TGTGCCAGTGCCCGTAATACACGAGGAGGGGAGCTGTTTTTT
v_gene: TRBV5-1; j_gene: TRBJ2-7; abundance: -; d_gene: TRBD2; CDR3aa: CASSFGTSGIYEQYF; CDR3nt: TGCGCCAGCAGCTTCGGGACTAGCGGGATATACGAGCAGTACTTC
v_gene: TRBV16; j_gene: TRBJ1-1; abundance: -; d_gene: TRBD1; CDR3aa: CASSYTQGAPLISPEAFF; CDR3nt: TGTGCCAGCAGCTACACACAGGGGGCCCCCTTAATTAGCCCTGAAGCTTTCTTT
v_gene: TRBV4-2; j_gene: TRBJ1-3; abundance: -; d_gene: TRBD1; CDR3aa: CASSQPGQSRSGNTIYF; CDR3nt: TGTGCCAGCAGCCAGCCGGGACAGAGCCGCTCTGGAAACACCATATATTTT
v_gene: TRBV19; j_gene: TRBJ2-1; abundance: -; d_gene: TRBD2; CDR3aa: CASHSGRAYNEQFF; CDR3nt: TGTGCCTCTCATAGCGGGAGAGCCTACAATGAGCAGTTCTTC
v_gene: TRBV2; j_gene: TRBJ2-7; abundance: once; d_gene: -; CDR3aa: CASSDWLADYEQYF; CDR3nt: TGTGCCAGCAGTGATTGGCTAGCTGACTACGAGCAGTACTTC
v_gene: TRBV6-5; j_gene: TRBJ2-5; abundance: -; d_gene: -; CDR3aa: CASSVTGSLVETQYF; CDR3nt: TGTGCCAGCAGCGTAACAGGGTCTCTAGTAGAGACCCAGTACTTC
v_gene: TRBV9; j_gene: TRBJ1-2; abundance: -; d_gene: -; CDR3aa: CASSRGWQVANYGYTF; CDR3nt: TGTGCCAGCAGCCGTGGGTGGCAGGTGGCTAACTATGGCTACACCTTC
v_gene: TRBV3-1/TRBV3-2; j_gene: TRBJ2-7; abundance: -; d_gene: -; CDR3aa: CASSHRAPGEQYF; CDR3nt: TGTGCCAGCAGCCACCGGGCCCCAGGGGAGCAGTACTTC
v_gene: TRBV7-2; j_gene: TRBJ2-7; abundance: -; d_gene: TRBD1; CDR3aa: CASSLARTGLHEQYF; CDR3nt: TGTGCCAGCAGCTTAGCTCGGACAGGGCTCCACGAGCAGTACTTC
v_gene: TRBV12-3/TRBV12-4; j_gene: TRBJ1-6; abundance: -; d_gene: TRBD1; CDR3aa: CASSRDRDSPLHF; CDR3nt: TGTGCCAGCAGCCGGGACAGGGATTCACCCCTCCACTTT
v_gene: TRBV6-5; j_gene: TRBJ1-3; abundance: -; d_gene: TRBD1; CDR3aa: CASRTGGGNTIYF; CDR3nt: TGTGCCAGCAGGACAGGGGGCGGAAACACCATATATTTT
v_gene: TRBV7-2; j_gene: TRBJ2-7; abundance: -; d_gene: -; CDR3aa: CASSLQTVTYEQYF; CDR3nt: TGTGCCAGCAGCTTACAAACTGTAACCTACGAGCAGTACTTC
v_gene: TRBV5-1; j_gene: TRBJ2-5; abundance: -; d_gene: -; CDR3aa: CASSTTGTRQETQYF; CDR3nt: TGCGCCAGCAGCACCACAGGGACAAGGCAAGAGACCCAGTACTTC
v_gene: TRBV5-4; j_gene: TRBJ2-7; abundance: -; d_gene: TRBD1; CDR3aa: CASSLGDRSHEQYF; CDR3nt: TGTGCCAGCAGCTTGGGGGACAGGAGCCACGAGCAGTACTTC
v_gene: TRBV9; j_gene: TRBJ2-1; abundance: -; d_gene: -; CDR3aa: CASSDAPQTYNEQFF; CDR3nt: TGTGCCAGCAGCGACGCTCCCCAAACTTACAATGAGCAGTTCTTC
v_gene: TRBV27; j_gene: TRBJ1-2; abundance: -; d_gene: -; CDR3aa: CASSLGGAEGYTF; CDR3nt: TGTGCCAGCAGTTTGGGAGGGGCGGAAGGCTACACCTTC
v_gene: TRBV29-1; j_gene: TRBJ1-4; abundance: few; d_gene: -; CDR3aa: CSVVGALENNEKLFF; CDR3nt: TGCAGCGTTGTGGGGGCGCTGGAAAATAATGAAAAACTGTTTTTT
v_gene: TRBV28; j_gene: TRBJ2-5; abundance: -; d_gene: -; CDR3aa: CASSFPGLTGETQYF; CDR3nt: TGTGCCAGCAGTTTCCCTGGGCTAACTGGGGAGACCCAGTACTTC
v_gene: TRBV3-1/TRBV3-2; j_gene: TRBJ1-6; abundance: once; d_gene: -; CDR3aa: CASSQGRRSNSPLHF; CDR3nt: TGTGCCAGCAGCCAAGGGCGGAGGTCTAATTCACCCCTCCACTTT
v_gene: TRBV14; j_gene: TRBJ1-2; abundance: once; d_gene: TRBD1; CDR3aa: CASSRDRGGLGYTF; CDR3nt: TGTGCCAGCAGTCGTGACAGAGGGGGCTTGGGCTACACCTTC
v_gene: TRBV7-2; j_gene: TRBJ2-3; abundance: -; d_gene: -; CDR3aa: CASRGVGSTDTQYF; CDR3nt: TGTGCCAGCAGGGGAGTAGGGAGCACAGATACGCAGTATTTT
v_gene: TRBV30; j_gene: TRBJ2-5; abundance: -; d_gene: TRBD1; CDR3aa: CAWSVQPPGQGVRKYF; CDR3nt: TGTGCCTGGAGTGTACAGCCCCCGGGACAGGGAGTGAGAAAGTACTTC
v_gene: TRBV5-1; j_gene: TRBJ1-2; abundance: -; d_gene: -; CDR3aa: CASSPQQGHNYGYTF; CDR3nt: TGCGCCAGCAGCCCCCAACAGGGACATAACTATGGCTACACCTTC
v_gene: TRBV4-1; j_gene: TRBJ1-5; abundance: -; d_gene: TRBD1; CDR3aa: CASSQPGQKNQPQHF; CDR3nt: TGCGCCAGCAGCCAACCGGGACAGAAAAATCAGCCCCAGCATTTT
v_gene: TRBV2; j_gene: TRBJ2-2; abundance: -; d_gene: TRBD2; CDR3aa: CASSRLAGGDDTGELFF; CDR3nt: TGTGCCAGCAGTCGACTAGCGGGAGGAGACGACACCGGGGAGCTGTTTTTT